Included here is one TCR beta chain sequence, with context. This clone is labeled medium-sized (0.01 to 0.1%). The specificity of this receptor is unknown. Base-call qualities are not available, and no considerably larger clone is one nucleotide away. The CDR3 goes from the cysteine to the phenylalanine over 14 residues. The read is trimmed to its CDR3 DNA, 42 bases read in frame from base 1. Looking up the germline V gene (reference sequence) yields CDR1 SGHNT and CDR2 YYREEE. Trimming leaves V shorter by 0 bases and J shorter by 7 bases, with the junction holding 7 bases beyond the gene matches. Genomic DNA was extracted from sorted cells for sequencing of the TCRbeta CDR3 region. The immunoSEQ Assay was used for sequencing of TCRbeta CDR3 regions. TCRdb retrieved this table from immuneACCESS and kept in-frame rearrangements only. Not all clones are present; in checked studies, unresolved V genes account for under half, and no reason is known for the remainder. The sample contains 55,000 to 70,000 clones, over 80% of them found a single time. Of the sample, about 4.5% falls within the top ten clones.

The entry originates in a study of OX40 agonist ivuxolimab in advanced cancers. For context, the study as a whole: Ivuxolimab, which targeted the costimulatory receptor OX40 (CD134), was an agonistic, fully human IgG2 monoclonal antibody. Partial responses occurred in three dose-escalation patients, of whom one had hepatocellular carcinoma and two had cutaneous melanoma. Prior anti-PD-1, anti-PD-L1 or anti-CTLA-4 therapy was permitted, and 30% to 45% of dose-escalation patients had received checkpoint inhibitors. Intravenous ivuxolimab was administered to patients every 2 weeks at six dose levels: 0.01, 0.1, 0.3, 1.5, 3 and 10 mg/kg. The point of sequencing TCRbeta in the periphery was to test whether ivuxolimab changed TCR sequence diversity and drove clonal T-cell expansion. Of the roughly 50 dose-escalation patients, hepatocellular carcinoma was present in about 20, melanoma in around 15, renal cell carcinoma in 9 and head and neck cancer in 9. A male proportion of around 80% and a mean age of 60 years, ranging from 23 to 79, were recorded for the dose-escalation cohort. The paper describes the monotherapy dose-escalation part (N = 52 patients) of the phase I trial of ivuxolimab. General conclusions and limits of the study: Low levels of normalized T-cell clonal expansion were also shown by some nonresponding patients. In partial responders in the 0.1-3.0 mg/kg groups, normalized peripheral clonal expansion was found to be among the lowest, especially among CD8+ T cells. At doses of 0.1 to 3.0 mg/kg, clonal expansion of both CD4+ and CD8+ T cells in blood was seen between baseline and week 6. The antigen specificity of the clonally expanded peripheral T cells was not determined. After ivuxolimab, expanded clones were on average more numerous among CD8+ T cells than among CD4+ T cells.

Patients with autoimmune disease history or receiving systemic immunosuppression were excluded from the trial. In every dose cohort, peripheral blood was drawn for TCR sequencing at baseline, cycle 4 day 1, and cycle 7 day 1. Samples were obtained from an open-label, multicenter, first-in-human phase I dose-escalation trial of ivuxolimab. The trial enrolled adults with locally advanced or metastatic head and neck squamous cell, hepatocellular, melanoma or renal cell carcinoma. Before TCR sequencing, CD4+ T cells and CD8+ T cells were sorted from peripheral blood as separate populations. The source was CD4+ or CD8+ T cells sorted from blood, collected in a trial of the OX40 agonist ivuxolimab. The receptor was derived from an adult with an advanced solid tumor such as melanoma, head and neck, liver or kidney cancer. The chain was built from TRBV5-4 and TRBJ2-7; TRBD2 agrees with 7 junctional bases. The CDR3 reads CASSLGAGAVEQYF. The DNA is TGTGCCAGCAGCTTGGGTGCGGGAGCGGTTGAGCAGTACTTC.